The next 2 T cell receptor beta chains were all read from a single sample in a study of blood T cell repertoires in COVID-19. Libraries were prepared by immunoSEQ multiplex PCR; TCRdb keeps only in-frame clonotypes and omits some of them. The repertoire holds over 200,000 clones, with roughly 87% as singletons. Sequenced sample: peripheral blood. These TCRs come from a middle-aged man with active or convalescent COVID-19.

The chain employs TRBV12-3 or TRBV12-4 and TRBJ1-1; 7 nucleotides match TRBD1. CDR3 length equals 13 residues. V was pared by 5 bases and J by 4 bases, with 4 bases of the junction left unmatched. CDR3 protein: CASSRQGGTEAFF. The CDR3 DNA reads TGTGCCAGCAGTCGACAGGGAGGCACTGAAGCTTTCTTT.

CDR3 in amino acids: CAISERSGQGALLNTEAFF. CDR3 in DNA: TGTGCCATCAGTGAAAGGTCGGGACAGGGGGCCCTTTTGAACACTGAAGCTTTCTTT. This chain connects TRBV10-3 to TRBJ1-1; TRBD1 matches 12 bases. J was trimmed by 0 bases and V by 3 bases; bases with no gene match: 11. This CDR3 spans 19 amino acids. Per germline, CDR1 ENHRY and CDR2 SYGVKD.